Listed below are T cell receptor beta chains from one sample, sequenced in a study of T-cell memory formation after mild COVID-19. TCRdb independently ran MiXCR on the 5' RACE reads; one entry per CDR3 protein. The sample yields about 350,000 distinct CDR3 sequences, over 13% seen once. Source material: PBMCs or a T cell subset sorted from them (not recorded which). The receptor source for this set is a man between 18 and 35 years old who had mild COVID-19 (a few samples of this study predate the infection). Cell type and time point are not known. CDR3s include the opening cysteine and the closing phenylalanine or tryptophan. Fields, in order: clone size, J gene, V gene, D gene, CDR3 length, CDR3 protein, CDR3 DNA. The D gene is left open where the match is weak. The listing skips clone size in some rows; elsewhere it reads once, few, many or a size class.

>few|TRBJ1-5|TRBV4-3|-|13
CASSQDVYQPQHF
TGCGCCAGCAGCCAAGATGTGTATCAGCCCCAGCATTTT
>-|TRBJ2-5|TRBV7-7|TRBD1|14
CASSQTGGGETQYF
TGTGCCAGCAGCCAGACAGGGGGCGGAGAGACCCAGTACTTC
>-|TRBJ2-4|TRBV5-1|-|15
CASSPTALAKNIQYF
TGCGCCAGCAGCCCGACAGCCCTAGCCAAAAACATTCAGTACTTC
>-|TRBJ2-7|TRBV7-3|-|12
CASSTRVYEQYF
TGTGCCAGCAGCACCAGGGTCTACGAGCAGTACTTC
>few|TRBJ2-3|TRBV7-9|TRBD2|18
CASSLWTLAGGRRDTQYF
TGTGCCAGCAGCTTGTGGACTCTAGCGGGGGGGCGGAGAGATACGCAGTATTTT
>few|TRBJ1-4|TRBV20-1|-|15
CSARIDGATNEKLFF
TGCAGTGCTAGGATCGACGGCGCAACTAATGAAAAACTGTTTTTT
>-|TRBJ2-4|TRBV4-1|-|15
CASIHVGRSKNIQYF
TGCGCCAGCATCCACGTCGGAAGATCCAAAAACATTCAGTACTTC
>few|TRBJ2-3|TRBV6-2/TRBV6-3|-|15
CASSYSRVRRDTQYF
TGTGCCAGCAGTTACTCCCGGGTCCGGCGGGATACGCAGTATTTT
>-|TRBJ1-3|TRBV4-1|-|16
CASSLSTGFSGNTIYF
TGCGCCAGCAGCCTAAGTACAGGGTTCTCTGGAAACACCATATATTTT
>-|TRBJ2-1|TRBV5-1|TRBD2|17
CASSLERGGLSYNEQFF
TGCGCCAGCAGCTTGGAGCGGGGGGGACTCTCCTACAATGAGCAGTTCTTC
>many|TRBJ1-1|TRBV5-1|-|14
CASSLSEGGTEAFF
TGCGCCAGCAGCTTGAGTGAGGGGGGCACTGAAGCTTTCTTT
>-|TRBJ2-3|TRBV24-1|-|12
CATSDRGGQQYF
TGTGCCACCAGTGACCGTGGCGGGCAGCAGTATTTT
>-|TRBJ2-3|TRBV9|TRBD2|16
CASSPPSGVSTDTQYF
TGTGCCAGCAGCCCACCTAGCGGGGTTAGCACAGATACGCAGTATTTT
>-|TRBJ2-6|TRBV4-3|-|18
CASSQDLGLTEGANVLTF
TGCGCCAGCAGCCAAGATCTGGGGTTGACGGAAGGGGCCAACGTCCTGACTTTC
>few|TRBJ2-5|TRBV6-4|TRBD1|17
CASSDRRGNRGTETQYF
TGTGCCAGCAGTGACCGACGCGGGAACAGGGGGACGGAGACCCAGTACTTC
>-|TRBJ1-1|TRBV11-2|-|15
CASSLISVTPSEAFF
TGTGCCAGCAGCTTAATCTCCGTAACCCCATCGGAAGCTTTCTTT
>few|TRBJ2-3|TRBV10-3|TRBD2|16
CAISEPTRGVTDTQYF
TGTGCCATCAGTGAGCCTACTCGGGGGGTGACAGATACGCAGTATTTT
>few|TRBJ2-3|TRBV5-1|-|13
CASSLLGADTQYF
TGCGCCAGCAGCCTCTTAGGAGCGGATACGCAGTATTTT
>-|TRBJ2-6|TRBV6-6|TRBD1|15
CASRIQGVGANVLTF
TGTGCCAGCAGAATACAGGGGGTTGGGGCCAACGTCCTGACTTTC